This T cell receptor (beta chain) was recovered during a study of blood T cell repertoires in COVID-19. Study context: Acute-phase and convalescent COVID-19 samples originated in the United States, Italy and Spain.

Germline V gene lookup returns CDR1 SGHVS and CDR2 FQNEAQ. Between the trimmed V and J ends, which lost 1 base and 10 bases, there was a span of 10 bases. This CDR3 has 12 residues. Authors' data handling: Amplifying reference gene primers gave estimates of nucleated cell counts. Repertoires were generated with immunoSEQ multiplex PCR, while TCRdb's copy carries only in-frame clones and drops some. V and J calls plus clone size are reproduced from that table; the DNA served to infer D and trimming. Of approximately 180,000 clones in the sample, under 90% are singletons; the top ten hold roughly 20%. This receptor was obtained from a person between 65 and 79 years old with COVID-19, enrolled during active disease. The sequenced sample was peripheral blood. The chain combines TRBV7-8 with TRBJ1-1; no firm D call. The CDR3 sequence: CASSLGREVAFF. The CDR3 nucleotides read TGTGCCAGCAGCTTAGGACGGGAGGTAGCTTTCTTT. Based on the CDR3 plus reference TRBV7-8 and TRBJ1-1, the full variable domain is GAGVSQSPRYKVAKRGQDVALRCDPISGHVSLFWYQQALGQGPEFLTYFQNEAQLDKSGLPSDRFFAERPEGSVSTLKIQRTQQEDSAVYLCASSLGREVAFFGQGTRLTVV.